The 11 T cell receptor beta chains reported below all come from one sample, sequenced in a study of blood T cell repertoires in COVID-19. Only in-frame clones appear in the TCRdb table, and some are missing; sequencing was by immunoSEQ multiplex PCR. The table has roughly 400,000 clones, around 87% seen once. Sequenced: PBMCs or T cells enriched from blood (not recorded which). All receptors derive from a woman aged 50 to 60 who had recovered from COVID-19.

The CDR3 DNA reads TGTGCCAGCAGCTTACGTGCAGGGGGTTCCCAAGAGACCCAGTACTTC. This translates into CASSLRAGGSQETQYF. The V gene is TRBV7-6, the J gene TRBJ2-5, with 7 nucleotides matching TRBD1. From germline, CDR1 is SGHVS and CDR2 FNYEAQ. V lost 2 bases and J lost 1; bases outside the gene matches: 7. The CDR3 has 16 residues. Based on the CDR3 plus reference TRBV7-6 and TRBJ2-5, the full variable domain is GAGVSQSPRYKVTKRGQDVALRCDPISGHVSLYWYRQALGQGPEFLTYFNYEAQQDKSGLPNDRFSAERPEGSISTLTIQRTEQRDSAMYRCASSLRAGGSQETQYFGPGTRLLVL.

V is TRBV5-1 and J is TRBJ2-5; weak D call: TRBD2 (6 bases). V lost 2 bases and J 0 bases, leaving 23 bases between the germline ends. The germline V gene has CDR1 SGHRS and CDR2 YFSETQ. The CDR3 covers 19 residues. The CDR3 region is CASSFWRGGFRDYQETQYF. CDR3 nucleotides: TGCGCCAGCAGCTTCTGGAGGGGCGGTTTCCGGGATTACCAAGAGACCCAGTACTTC. The full variable domain, rest sourced from reference TRBV5-1 and TRBJ2-5, is KAGVTQTPRYLIKTRGQQVTLSCSPISGHRSVSWYQQTPGQGLQFLFEYFSETQRNKGNFPGRFSGRQFSNSRSEMNVSTLELGDSALYLCASSFWRGGFRDYQETQYFGPGTRLLVL.

This chain joins TRBV5-3 and TRBJ2-5, with a tentative D call TRBD2 (7 bases). TRBV5-3 is flagged as an ORF with uncertain function. The length of the CDR3 is 16 residues. Trimming cost V 0 bases and J 1 base, with 13 bases left between them. CDR3 DNA: TGTGCCAGAAGCTTGGTTGGGGGGGCAGTCCAAGAGACCCAGTACTTC. It specifies CARSLVGGAVQETQYF.

This chain connects TRBV28 to TRBJ1-2; D remains ambiguous. Trimming cost V 2 bases and J 3 bases, with 10 bases left between them. The germline V gene has CDR1 MDHEN and CDR2 SYDVKM. This CDR3 spans 14 amino acids. The CDR3 spells CASSLGVSDYGYTF. CDR3 DNA sequence: TGTGCCAGCAGTTTAGGAGTGTCGGACTATGGCTACACCTTC.

This rearrangement joins TRBV18 to TRBJ1-6, with D maybe TRBD1 (5 bases). CDR3 length equals 15 residues. Trimming removed 0 bases from V and 10 bases from J, with 13 bases in between. Germline CDR1 is KGHSH and CDR2 is LQKENI. In nucleotides, the CDR3 is TGTGCCAGCTCACCACCCGGAGGGGATGCGTCACCCCTCCACTTT. Protein sequence: CASSPPGGDASPLHF. Full variable domain (remainder filled in from reference TRBV18 and TRBJ1-6): NAGVMQNPRHLVRRRGQEARLRCSPMKGHSHVYWYRQLPEEGLKFMVYLQKENIIDESGMPKERFSAEFPKEGPSILRIQQVVRGDSAAYFCASSPPGGDASPLHFGNGTRLTVT.

The rearrangement links TRBV5-4 to TRBJ2-5; D remains unclear. The germline V gene has CDR1 SGHNT and CDR2 YYREEE (reference sequence). V was pared by 4 bases and J by 0 bases, with 10 bases between. This CDR3 region has 14 residues. CDR3 bases: TGTGCCAGCAGCGCCCCCCGGGACCAAGAGACCCAGTACTTC. Translated: CASSAPRDQETQYF.

This clone was recorded only once. This chain connects TRBV11-2 to TRBJ2-3; 9 bases align to TRBD1. V trimming: 5 bases; J trimming: 6 bases; junction bases outside the gene matches: 9. Germline V lookup: CDR1 SGHAT, CDR2 FQNNGV. The CDR3 contains 15 residues. The CDR3 region has the DNA TGTGCCAGCAGCAAGGACAGGGGACCTCCGGATACGCAGTATTTT. Its protein product is CASSKDRGPPDTQYF. The full variable domain, its missing parts supplied by reference TRBV11-2 and TRBJ2-3, is EAGVAQSPRYKIIEKRQSVAFWCNPISGHATLYWYQQILGQGPKLLIQFQNNGVVDDSQLPKDRFSAERLKGVDSTLKIQPAKLEDSAVYLCASSKDRGPPDTQYFGPGTRLTVL.

J is TRBJ1-4 and V is TRBV5-1; 8 positions agree with TRBD1. The CDR3 runs 16 residues. The ends lost 4 bases at V and 5 bases at J; junction bases unmatched: 10. Germline V gives CDR1 SGHRS, CDR2 YFSETQ. CDR3 sequence reads: CASSNLGQGRNEKLFF. CDR3 DNA: TGCGCCAGCAGCAATCTCGGACAGGGTCGAAATGAAAAACTGTTTTTT.

The V call is TRBV2, the J call TRBJ1-3, with D possibly being TRBD1 (5 bases). The CDR3 is 13 residues long. V was pared by 3 bases and J by 6 bases, with 9 bases between. Germline lookup yields CDR1 SNHLY and CDR2 FYNNEI. CDR3 region: CASSEGRVNTIYF. DNA of the CDR3: TGTGCCAGCAGTGAGGGCAGGGTAAACACCATATATTTT. Looking up the rest from reference TRBV2 and TRBJ1-3 gives the full variable domain: EPEVTQTPSHQVTQMGQEVILRCVPISNHLYFYWYRQILGQKVEFLVSFYNNEISEKSEIFDDQFSVERPDGSNFTLKIRSTKLEDSAMYFCASSEGRVNTIYFGEGSWLTVV.

The J gene is TRBJ2-3, the V gene TRBV24-1; 8 bases agree with TRBD1. Per germline, CDR1 KGHDR and CDR2 SFDVKD. The CDR3 runs 14 residues. Losses at the gene ends were 5 bases for V and 6 bases for J; bases not matched to a gene: 6. The CDR3 reads CATSGTGSRDTQYF. The CDR3 nucleotides are TGTGCCACCAGTGGGACAGGGTCTAGGGATACGCAGTATTTT.

The chain uses TRBV19 and TRBJ2-1; 8 bases agree with TRBD2. Trimming cost V 9 bases and J 4 bases; bases outside gene matches: 17. This CDR3 comprises 17 residues. Germline loops: CDR1 LNHDA, CDR2 SQIVND (reference sequence). CDR3 in amino acids: CASRKPGRAGAYNEQFF. For the CDR3, the DNA is TGTGCCAGCCGCAAACCTGGGCGAGCGGGGGCATACAATGAGCAGTTCTTC.